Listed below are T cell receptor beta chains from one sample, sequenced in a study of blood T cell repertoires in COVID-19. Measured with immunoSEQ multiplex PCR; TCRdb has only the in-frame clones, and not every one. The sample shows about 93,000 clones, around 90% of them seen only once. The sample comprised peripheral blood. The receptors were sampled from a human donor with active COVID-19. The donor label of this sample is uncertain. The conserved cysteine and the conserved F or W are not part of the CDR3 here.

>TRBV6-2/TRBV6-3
ASSQLAGAFTDTQY
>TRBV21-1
ASSAKGQAF
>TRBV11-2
ASSARQGRGEKLF
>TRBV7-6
ASSLGGGTVGSEKLF
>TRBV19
ASSPSGLGAKNIQY
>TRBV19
ASSSWTAYTEAF
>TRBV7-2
ASKSSGGLNTGELF
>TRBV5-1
ASSFKGAGTDTQY
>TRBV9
ASSVEPRRETQY
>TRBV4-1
ASSHNGLYTEAF
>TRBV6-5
ASRIDRANTGELF
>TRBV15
ATSRGQGAPYGYT
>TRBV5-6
ASSLAHASGQETQY
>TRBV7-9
ASSLGTEVNEKLF
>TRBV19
ASSITLFYGYT
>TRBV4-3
ASSQGFSAGGKQETQY
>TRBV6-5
ASSYIVGQGTYGYT
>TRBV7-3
ASSQTGVGTDTQY
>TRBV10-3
AISEGRLNEKLF
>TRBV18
ASSLERGLTGELF
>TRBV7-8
ATGGGAASGNTIY
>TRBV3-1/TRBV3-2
ASSPSRTGRGNSPLH
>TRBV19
ASSRRQNINYGYT
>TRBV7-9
ASSFWGLGANQPQH
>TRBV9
ASSGGQSFNEKLF
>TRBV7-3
ASSLLGQGGATEAF
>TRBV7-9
ASSSRQGRTAAYEQY
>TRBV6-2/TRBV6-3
ASSRRGGSLYNEQF
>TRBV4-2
ASSLRGGEQY